The present entry profiles one T cell receptor beta chain with its context. The antigen is not known. This CDR3 comprises 16 residues. V lost 2 bases, J lost 1 base, and 12 bases lay in between. Germline V gene sequence: CDR1 SGHRS, CDR2 YFSETQ. The source of the sample is a study of shared clonotypes between healthy human individuals. General study points: Incompleteness in sorted-subset sequencing, despite large depth, was shown by rarefaction. Several donors had approximately 4.6% of their naive CD4 clonotypes in common.

Clones were sequenced by immunoSEQ multiplex PCR, and TCRdb holds only the in-frame ones, with some missing. Here the sample spans about 2.3 million clones, less than 95% being singletons. HIV-negative, healthy adults without recent acute infections or vaccinations were the donors. Into CD45RA+ naive and CD45RA-negative memory subsets, the CD4+ cells were split. This chain links TRBV5-1 with TRBJ2-2; the D is unclear. Sequencing was done on a sample of naive CD4+ T cells from PBMCs. The sample's subset: CD45RA+ positively selected. This clonotype was sampled from a man between 18 and 29 years old in good health. Some clones in this sample may be carry-over from other donors' samples. The CDR3 loop reads CASSFSGGGNTGELFF. CDR3 DNA sequence: TGCGCCAGCAGCTTTTCAGGCGGCGGGAACACCGGGGAGCTGTTTTTT.